The text below deals with one TCR beta chain. Germline trimming cut 0 bases from V and 8 bases from J; bases unmatched to any gene: 12. From germline, CDR1 is SGHDN and CDR2 FVKESK. The length of the CDR3 is 17 residues. The entry originates in a study of blood T cell repertoires in COVID-19. As for the study in general: Samples taken during acute and convalescent COVID-19 were collected in the United States, Italy and Spain. T cells, B-cell-depleted T cells, or PBMCs provided the cDNA or gDNA that served as material.

In the original workflow: Reference gene primer amplification yielded estimated nucleated cell counts. Libraries were prepared by immunoSEQ multiplex PCR; TCRdb keeps only in-frame clonotypes and omits some of them. The DNA was the basis for D and trimming; V, J and clone size are from that table. Of 250,000 to 300,000 clones in the sample, 90% are singletons; the top ten hold roughly 2.2%. Patients of the Seattle cohort, enrolled during active infection, were followed longitudinally. The sequencing input was peripheral blood. This clonotype was obtained from a woman aged 55-70 years with COVID-19, enrolled during active disease. The J gene is TRBJ2-3, the V gene TRBV14; TRBD2 matches at 9 bases. CDR3 nucleotides: TGTGCCAGCAGCCAAGATGGGCGGCTAGCGGGGTCGGGTACGCAGTATTTT. Amino acid sequence: CASSQDGRLAGSGTQYF.